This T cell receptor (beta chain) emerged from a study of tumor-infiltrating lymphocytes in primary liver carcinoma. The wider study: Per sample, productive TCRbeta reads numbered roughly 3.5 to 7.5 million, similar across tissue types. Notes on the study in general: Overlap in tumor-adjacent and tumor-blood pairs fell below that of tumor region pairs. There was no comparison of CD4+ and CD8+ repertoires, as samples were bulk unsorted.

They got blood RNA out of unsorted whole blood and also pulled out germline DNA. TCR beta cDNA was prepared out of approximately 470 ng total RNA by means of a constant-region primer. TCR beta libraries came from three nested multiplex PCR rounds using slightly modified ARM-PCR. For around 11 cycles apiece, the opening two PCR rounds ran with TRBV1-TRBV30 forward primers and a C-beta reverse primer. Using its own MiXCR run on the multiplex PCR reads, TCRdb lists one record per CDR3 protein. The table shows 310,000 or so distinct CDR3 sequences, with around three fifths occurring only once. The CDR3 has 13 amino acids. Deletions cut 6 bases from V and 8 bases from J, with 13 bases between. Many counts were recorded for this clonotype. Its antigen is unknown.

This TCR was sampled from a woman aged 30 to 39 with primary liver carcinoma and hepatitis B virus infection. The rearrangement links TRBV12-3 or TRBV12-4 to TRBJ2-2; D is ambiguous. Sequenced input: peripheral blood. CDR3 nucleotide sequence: TGTGCCAGCAGACCTCCCGGACCGGGGGAGCTGTTTTTT. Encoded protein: CASRPPGPGELFF.